These 9 T cell receptor beta chains share one sample of origin, sequenced in a study of T cell responses to AZD1222 COVID-19 vaccine. Sequencing was performed with immunoSEQ multiplex PCR; in TCRdb, only in-frame clones are kept and a portion is missing. The sample consists of 86,000 or so clones, around nine tenths of them appearing once. The specimen was peripheral blood, collected on day 0 of AZD1222 vaccination. These receptors came from an adult in good health.

J is TRBJ1-5 and V is TRBV7-9, with 8 bases matching TRBD1. Trimming took 5 bases from V and 6 from J; bases not matched to a gene: 6. Germline assignment: CDR1 SEHNR and CDR2 FQNEAQ (reference sequence). The CDR3 is 14 residues long. The CDR3 spells CASSRGQGSQPQHF. The CDR3 nucleotides read TGTGCCAGCAGCCGAGGACAGGGTAGTCAGCCCCAGCATTTT. The full variable domain, completed using reference TRBV7-9 and TRBJ1-5, is DTGVSQNPRHKITKRGQNVTFRCDPISEHNRLYWYRQTLGQGPEFLTYFQNEAQLEKSRLLSDRFSAERPKGSFSTLEIQRTEQGDSAMYLCASSRGQGSQPQHFGDGTRLSIL.

The V and J genes are TRBV7-9 and TRBJ2-3, with D possibly TRBD2 on 5 matching bases. Per germline, CDR1 SEHNR and CDR2 FQNEAQ (reference sequence). The V end lost 3 bases, the J end lost 5 bases, and 12 bases lay between the germline ends. There are 14 residues in the CDR3. CDR3 loop: CASSFSAGIDTQYF. In nucleotides, the CDR3 is TGTGCCAGCAGCTTCTCGGCGGGCATAGATACGCAGTATTTT.

The chain couples TRBV19 to TRBJ1-6, with D unresolved. This CDR3 has 16 amino acids. The V end was cut by 5 bases, the J end by 10 bases, with 21 bases between. The germline CDR1 and CDR2 sequences are LNHDA and SQIVND (reference sequence). CDR3 DNA: TGTGCCAGTAGTGGGAGGAGGTCCCCCGGTCAGTCACCCCTCCACTTT. Translation gives CASSGRRSPGQSPLHF.

J is TRBJ2-1 and V is TRBV7-2; D perhaps matches TRBD1 (5 bases). The length of the CDR3 is 14 residues. CDR1 SGHTA and CDR2 FQGNSA come from the germline V gene. Between the trimmed V and J ends, which lost 1 base and 9 bases, there was a span of 13 bases. CDR3 nucleotides: TGTGCCAGCAGCTTAGGTCTGGGGCGCCTTGAGCAGTTCTTC. It is translated as CASSLGLGRLEQFF.

This chain links TRBV7-2 with TRBJ2-7, with a tentative D call TRBD2 (7 bases). V gave up 7 bases and J gave up 3 bases, with 19 bases separating them. Germline loops: CDR1 SGHTA, CDR2 FQGNSA. CDR3 length: 15 amino acids. The CDR3: CASTGGEGRFYEQYF. CDR3 DNA sequence: TGTGCCAGCACGGGGGGCGAAGGAAGGTTCTACGAGCAGTACTTC.

J is TRBJ1-2 and V is TRBV2; D not certain. V lost 6 bases to trimming and J lost 4 bases, with 12 bases between them. The germline gives CDR1 SNHLY, CDR2 FYNNEI. This CDR3 is 13 amino acids long. The DNA for the CDR3 is TGTGCCAGCAGCTTACCTCTAGGCTATGGCTACACCTTC. Translated, it gives CASSLPLGYGYTF.

V gene TRBV11-3 combines with J gene TRBJ2-1; no definite D call. V dropped 5 bases and J dropped 0 bases, with 17 bases sitting between them. The CDR3 runs 17 residues. Germline V CDR1 and CDR2: SGHNT, YENEEA. CDR3 region: CASSLQDISDSYNEQFF. In DNA, the CDR3 is TGTGCCAGCAGCCTTCAAGATATCTCTGACTCCTACAATGAGCAGTTCTTC.

The V and J genes are TRBV6-5 and TRBJ1-5; D is possibly TRBD1 (6 bases). CDR3 size: 14 residues. V was pared by 7 bases and J by 1 base, with 11 bases between. From germline, CDR1 is MNHEY and CDR2 SVGAGI. CDR3 residues: CASKTGSSNQPQHF. As DNA, the CDR3 is TGTGCCAGCAAAACAGGGTCAAGCAATCAGCCCCAGCATTTT.

Here the CDR3 DNA reads TGTGCCAGCAGTCCCACAGGGAAGGCTAACTATGGCTACACCTTC. This codes for CASSPTGKANYGYTF. V usage is TRBV7-8 and J usage is TRBJ1-2; D possibly corresponds to TRBD1 (6 bases). The CDR3 sequence is 15 residues long. V gave up 6 bases and J gave up 0 bases, with 14 bases separating them. Germline CDR1 is SGHVS and CDR2 is FQNEAQ.